The 32 T cell receptor beta chains reported below all come from one sample, sequenced in a study of cytomegalovirus exposure and HLA in healthy donors. This PCR relied on a set of 60 Vbeta primers and 13 Jbeta primers. The assay was immunoSEQ multiplex PCR, and TCRdb's table has in-frame clones only and misses some. The sample lists more than 95,000 clones; roughly a tenth were seen once. Source material: PBMCs. Receptors originate from a man aged 25 to 40 in good health and CMV-seronegative.

As regards this clone: The sample carries other DNA sequences with the same CDR3. Here the CDR3 reads CSGLRESTEAFF. The CDR3 DNA reads TGCAGCGGCCTTAGGGAGAGCACTGAAGCTTTCTTT. The rearrangement uses TRBV29-1 and TRBJ1-1; D ambiguous. Trimming removed 7 bases from V and 4 bases from J, with 13 bases in between. The CDR3 has 12 amino acids. CDR1 and CDR2 from the germline V gene are SQVTM and ANQGSEA.

This clone was found a few times. This chain uses TRBV21-1 with TRBJ2-7; the table's D gene call, TRBD1, was not cross checked with the DNA. TRBV21-1 is a pseudogene segment. The CDR3 extends over 15 amino acids. The CDR3 reads CASSKGGRAAYEQYF. The CDR3 DNA follows: TGTGCCAGCAGCAAAGGGGGCAGGGCCGCCTACGAGCAGTACTTC.

In DNA form, the CDR3 reads TGTGCCAGCAGCGGGACAGGGATGGAGAGTCTCACCGGGGAGCTGTTTTTT. Protein sequence: CASSGTGMESLTGELFF. The rearrangement uses TRBV5-6 and TRBJ2-2, with TRBD1 identical over 9 bases. Germline loops: CDR1 SGHDT, CDR2 YYEEEE. CDR3 length: 17 amino acids. Trimming took 4 bases from V and 4 from J; bases not matched to a gene: 11.

This clone was counted only a few times. The rearrangement joins TRBV15 to TRBJ1-1; 8 bases fit TRBD1. The CDR3 runs 18 residues. Germline V gives CDR1 LNHNV, CDR2 YYDKDF (reference sequence). J lost 1 base, V lost 1 base, and 11 bases had no gene match. CDR3 nucleotides: TGTGCCACCAGCAGAGCTAAATCAGGGGGCGGTCCGAACACTGAAGCTTTCTTT. Translation gives CATSRAKSGGGPNTEAFF.

The chain recombines TRBV21-1 with TRBJ2-5; TRBD1 is the table's D call, not checked against the DNA. TRBV21-1 is recorded as a pseudogene. The CDR3 sequence is 16 residues long. CDR3 coding DNA: TGTGCCAGCGATCTACGGCGGGACAGGGGGCAAGAGACCCAGTACTTC. It yields the protein CASDLRRDRGQETQYF.

This clone showed up just a few times. This rearrangement joins TRBV28 to TRBJ1-2, with unresolved D. CDR3 length: 11 amino acids. The V gene lost 3 bases and the J gene lost 4 bases, with 3 bases spanning the gap. In germline, CDR1 is MDHEN, CDR2 SYDVKM. CDR3 region: CASSFVYGYTF. The CDR3 region has the DNA TGTGCCAGCAGTTTCGTCTATGGCTACACCTTC.

This clone turned up a few times. Different DNA sequences within this sample yield the same CDR3. The DNA for the CDR3 is TGCAGCGTTGCCGGTGGCACCGGGGAGCTGTTTTTT. It codes for CSVAGGTGELFF. This chain uses TRBV29-1 with TRBJ2-2; D not certain. CDR3 length: 12 residues. The ends were cut back, 4 bases at V and 4 bases at J, with 7 bases in the middle. Germline assignment: CDR1 SQVTM and CDR2 ANQGSEA.

This chain uses TRBV7-9 with TRBJ1-4; possibly TRBD1 for D (5 bases). Germline V CDR1 and CDR2: SEHNR, FQNEAQ (reference sequence). Trimming left V 0 bases short and J 4 bases short, with 9 bases between. CDR3 length: 15 residues. The CDR3 sequence is CASSLARQGNEKLFF. In DNA, the CDR3 is TGTGCCAGCAGCTTAGCTCGGCAGGGTAATGAAAAACTGTTTTTT.

This clone was seen more than once but under ten times. This chain uses TRBV14 with TRBJ1-1, with 9 nucleotides matching TRBD1. The V gene end was trimmed by 2 bases and the J gene end by 5 bases; junction bases not matched to a gene: 3. Per germline, CDR1 SGHDN and CDR2 FVKESK. This CDR3 region has 14 residues. DNA of the CDR3: TGTGCCAGCAGCCAAATAGGGACAGGGACTGAAGCTTTCTTT. Protein product: CASSQIGTGTEAFF.

The chain recombines TRBV7-2 with TRBJ2-1; 9 bases match TRBD1. Germline CDR1 and CDR2: SGHTA and FQGNSA. V gave up 5 bases and J gave up 3 bases; unmatched junction bases: 5. This CDR3 is 15 amino acids long. CDR3 DNA: TGTGCCAGCAGCCTTCAGGGACAGGGCTACAATGAGCAGTTCTTC. Its translation is CASSLQGQGYNEQFF. The full variable domain, with the rest looked up from reference TRBV7-2 and TRBJ2-1, is GAGVSQSPSNKVTEKGKDVELRCDPISGHTALYWYRQSLGQGLEFLIYFQGNSAPDKSGLPSDRFSAERTGGSVSTLTIQRTQQEDSAVYLCASSLQGQGYNEQFFGPGTRLTVL.

This clone was found a few times. The genes are TRBV7-9 and TRBJ2-7, with 10 bases matching TRBD1. The germline V gene has CDR1 SEHNR and CDR2 FQNEAQ (reference sequence). CDR3 length equals 16 residues. V shed 5 bases, J shed 5 bases, and the junction held 12 bases outside the gene matches. This CDR3 is CASSPPDRGPRHEQYF. CDR3 DNA sequence: TGTGCCAGCAGCCCCCCCGACAGGGGGCCTCGACACGAGCAGTACTTC.

This clone was found a few times. The J gene is TRBJ2-3, the V gene TRBV30; perhaps TRBD1 as D (6 bases). Germline V gene sequence: CDR1 GTSNPN, CDR2 SVGIG (reference sequence). This CDR3 contains 14 residues. Deletions cut 3 bases from V and 5 bases from J, with 15 bases between. The CDR3 bases are TGTGCCTGGAGCAGGGGACATAGAGAAGATACGCAGTATTTT. Protein sequence: CAWSRGHREDTQYF.

This clone has a handful of counts. The germline gene is not matched at one end of the junction; a read error may be the cause. The chain recombines TRBV6-1 with TRBJ1-2, with 8 bases identical to TRBD1. CDR1 is MNHNS and CDR2 is SASEGT in the germline V gene. The CDR3 is made up of 14 amino acids. The DNA for the CDR3 is TGTGCCAGCAGTGTTGACAGGGGAGGGAAAGAAGTGAGCTTC. This encodes CASSVDRGGKEVSF.

J is TRBJ2-3 and V is TRBV4-3; the D is unclear. This CDR3 has 12 residues. V lost 0 bases, J lost 8 bases, and 6 bases lay in between. The V gene's germline CDR1 is LGHNA and CDR2 YSLEER. The CDR3 protein is CASSQETGTQYF. CDR3 coding DNA: TGCGCCAGCAGCCAAGAGACGGGTACGCAGTATTTT.

The chain couples TRBV11-3 to TRBJ1-6; 8 bases line up with TRBD1. CDR3 length: 14 residues. The V segment lost 2 bases and the J segment 7 bases; nucleotides outside the gene matches: 1. In germline, CDR1 is SGHNT, CDR2 YENEEA. CDR3 sequence (DNA): TGTGCCAGCAGCTTAACAGGGGGGAATTCACCCCTCCACTTT. As protein: CASSLTGGNSPLHF.

This clone was observed a few times. This chain joins TRBV19 and TRBJ1-1; D is possibly TRBD1 (5 bases). The CDR3 has 14 residues. V lost 5 bases, J lost 5 bases, and 15 bases lay in between. CDR1 is LNHDA and CDR2 is SQIVND in the germline V gene (reference sequence). This CDR3 is CASSGARGGTEAFF. The DNA of the CDR3 is TGTGCCAGTAGTGGAGCTAGGGGAGGAACTGAAGCTTTCTTT.

This clone has more than one count but fewer than ten. One end of the junction fails to match germline, which may point to a read error. This chain links TRBV7-9 with TRBJ2-1, with 8 bases fitting TRBD2. This CDR3 region has 14 residues. The germline V gene has CDR1 SEHNR and CDR2 FQNEAQ (reference sequence). CDR3 nucleotides: TGTGCCAGCAGCCTAGCGGGCGGGAACAATGAGCAGTTCTTC. Its protein product is CASSLAGGNNEQFF.

This clone was observed a few times. The CDR3 loop is CAWSVRRGLQETQYF. In DNA form, the CDR3 reads TGTGCCTGGAGTGTACGTCGGGGGTTACAAGAGACCCAGTACTTC. The chain links TRBV30 to TRBJ2-5, with D possibly TRBD2 on 6 matching bases. CDR1 is GTSNPN and CDR2 is SVGIG in the germline V gene (reference sequence). The V end was cut by 0 bases, the J end by 2 bases, with 13 bases between. This CDR3 region has 15 residues.

The V gene is TRBV5-1, the J gene TRBJ2-5; the D gene is possibly TRBD1 (5 bases). Trimming took 1 base from V and 5 from J, leaving 12 bases between them. Germline V gene lookup returns CDR1 SGHRS and CDR2 YFSETQ. The CDR3 contains 14 residues. As DNA, the CDR3 is TGCGCCAGCAGCTTGACAGGCGCATCGGAGACCCAGTACTTC. It specifies CASSLTGASETQYF.

CDR3 protein: CAWTEAIRSPLHF. CDR3 nucleotide sequence: TGTGCCTGGACGGAGGCGATCAGATCACCCCTCCACTTT. The chain has TRBV30 and TRBJ1-6; unclear D gene. The ends were cut back, 4 bases at V and 10 bases at J, with 14 bases in the middle. This CDR3 contains 13 residues. The V gene's germline CDR1 is GTSNPN and CDR2 SVGIG (reference sequence).

This clone was seen many times. This rearrangement joins TRBV9 to TRBJ1-4, with 10 bases that match TRBD1. The CDR3 sequence is 18 residues long. V lost 3 bases and J lost 2; bases outside the gene matches: 10. Germline CDR1 and CDR2: SGDLS and YYNGEE. The CDR3 reads CASSGGTGALPTNEKLFF. DNA for the CDR3: TGTGCCAGCAGCGGCGGGACAGGGGCCCTTCCCACTAATGAAAAACTGTTTTTT. The full variable domain, its missing parts supplied by reference TRBV9 and TRBJ1-4, is DSGVTQTPKHLITATGQRVTLRCSPRSGDLSVYWYQQSLDQGLQFLIQYYNGEERAKGNILERFSAQQFPDLHSELNLSSLELGDSALYFCASSGGTGALPTNEKLFFGSGTQLSVL.

CDR3 protein: CASSQTTSGFFEQYF. In nucleotides, the CDR3 is TGTGCCAGCAGCCAAACGACTAGCGGGTTTTTCGAGCAGTACTTC. The J gene is TRBJ2-7, the V gene TRBV28, with 10 bases matching TRBD2. Germline CDR1 MDHEN, CDR2 SYDVKM. The CDR3 length is 15 residues. V was pared by 6 bases and J by 6 bases, with 11 bases of the junction left unmatched.

The chain couples TRBV5-1 to TRBJ2-7; 8 positions match TRBD2. The CDR3 length is 15 residues. CDR1 SGHRS and CDR2 YFSETQ come from the germline V gene. V dropped 4 bases and J dropped 0; count of bases not matched to a gene: 6. The CDR3 nucleotides read TGCGCCAGCAGCCTACTAGCGGACTCCTCCTACGAGCAGTACGTC. Encoded protein: CASSLLADSSYEQYV.

This clone has more than one count but fewer than ten. The chain couples TRBV4-1 to TRBJ2-3; 9 bases map to TRBD1. Germline V gives CDR1 MGHRA, CDR2 YSYEKL. This CDR3 is built from 15 residues. The V and J ends lost 4 bases and 2 bases, in that order; junction bases with no gene match: 4. The CDR3 nucleotides read TGCGCCAGCAGCCGGACAGGGGCATACACAGATACGCAGTATTTT. It is translated as CASSRTGAYTDTQYF.

V usage is TRBV19 and J usage is TRBJ1-2; 12 bases match TRBD1. Trimming took 4 bases from V and 7 from J; bases not matched to a gene: 13. CDR3 length: 17 residues. Per the germline V gene, CDR1 is LNHDA and CDR2 is SQIVND (reference sequence). As DNA, the CDR3 is TGTGCCAGTAGTACCCCGAACACCGGGACAGGGGGCGGTGGCTACACCTTC. Its translation is CASSTPNTGTGGGGYTF.

V usage is TRBV21-1 and J usage is TRBJ2-7; the table names TRBD1, a call not compared with the DNA. TRBV21-1 is recorded as a pseudogene. The CDR3 runs to 17 residues. The CDR3 reads CASSGWAGTGVSYEQYF. CDR3 nucleotides: TGTGCCAGCAGCGGATGGGCTGGGACAGGGGTCTCCTACGAGCAGTACTTC.

This clone was seen only a few times. The rearrangement links TRBV28 to TRBJ1-1; TRBD1 aligns across 7 bases. Trimming took 2 bases from V and 3 from J; bases not matched to a gene: 3. The germline gives CDR1 MDHEN, CDR2 SYDVKM. This CDR3 has 14 residues. This chain's CDR3 is CASSLGGGDTEAFF. The CDR3 DNA sequence: TGTGCCAGCAGTTTAGGAGGGGGCGACACTGAAGCTTTCTTT.

This clone was seen only a few times. Other DNA variants within this sample encode the same CDR3. This rearrangement joins TRBV30 to TRBJ1-6, with a weak D call TRBD1 (5 bases). Germline V gives CDR1 GTSNPN, CDR2 SVGIG (reference sequence). V lost 3 bases, J lost 2 bases, and 11 bases lay in between. The CDR3 spans 15 residues. The DNA for the CDR3 is TGTGCCTGGAGCGAACAGGTTGCCTATAATTCACCCCTCCACTTT. Protein sequence: CAWSEQVAYNSPLHF.

This clone has just a few counts. This sequence joins TRBV6-4 and TRBJ2-1; D ambiguous. V was trimmed by 0 bases and J by 2 bases, leaving 11 bases between them. The CDR3 runs 16 residues. Germline CDR1 is MRHNA and CDR2 is SNTAGT. The CDR3 nucleotides are TGTGCCAGCAGTGACTCTACCCATAGCACCTACAATGAGCAGTTCTTC. Encoded protein: CASSDSTHSTYNEQFF.

This sequence joins TRBV18 and TRBJ2-3, with TRBD2 identical over 13 bases. The V gene end was trimmed by 3 bases and the J gene end by 0 bases; junction bases not matched to a gene: 3. Looked up from germline, CDR1 is KGHSH and CDR2 is LQKENI. The length of the CDR3 is 17 residues. This CDR3 reads CASSPGLAGRSTDTQYF. The DNA of the CDR3 is TGTGCCAGCTCACCGGGACTAGCGGGGAGGAGCACAGATACGCAGTATTTT.

The J gene is TRBJ2-1, the V gene TRBV9; D is perhaps TRBD2 (6 bases). Germline-derived CDR1 and CDR2 are SGDLS and YYNGEE. Trimming took off 2 bases at V and 7 bases at J, with 13 bases between the two ends. The CDR3 extends over 14 amino acids. CDR3 DNA sequence: TGTGCCAGCAGCGTCGGGGGAGTGAGGAATGAGCAGTTCTTC. It specifies CASSVGGVRNEQFF. The variable domain in full, completed from reference TRBV9 and TRBJ2-1, reads DSGVTQTPKHLITATGQRVTLRCSPRSGDLSVYWYQQSLDQGLQFLIQYYNGEERAKGNILERFSAQQFPDLHSELNLSSLELGDSALYFCASSVGGVRNEQFFGPGTRLTVL.

This clone came up a few times. V gene TRBV29-1 combines with J gene TRBJ2-3, with 13 bases lining up with TRBD2. Germline CDR1 and CDR2: SQVTM and ANQGSEA. Losses at the gene ends were 2 bases for V and 6 bases for J; bases not matched to a gene: 8. The CDR3 runs 16 residues. CDR3 in amino acids: CSVERRLAGGPDTQYF. CDR3 sequence (DNA): TGCAGCGTTGAAAGAAGACTAGCGGGGGGCCCCGATACGCAGTATTTT.